This T cell receptor beta chain was retrieved from a study of OX40 agonist ivuxolimab in advanced cancers. In the study overall: Patients received ivuxolimab, an intravenous treatment, every 2 weeks at 0.01 to 10 mg/kg.

Sampled blood was obtained at baseline, cycle 4 day 1, and cycle 7 day 1. The protocol was immunoSEQ multiplex PCR, while the TCRdb copy is restricted to in-frame clones and leaves out a portion. The data contain 70,000 to 75,000 clones, roughly 87% of them singletons. The sample here was CD4+ or CD8+ T cells sorted from blood, taken in a trial of the OX40 agonist ivuxolimab. This clonotype was obtained from an adult with an advanced solid tumor such as melanoma, head and neck, liver or kidney cancer.

The CDR3 DNA reads as TGTGCCAGCAGTTCCTGGGGGCAGAATAACTATGGCTACACCTTC. Protein product: CASSSWGQNNYGYTF. V is TRBV28 and J is TRBJ1-2; maybe TRBD1 (6 bases). CDR3 length: 15 residues. V lost 4 bases to trimming and J lost 1 base, with 13 bases between them. The germline V gene encodes CDR1 MDHEN and CDR2 SYDVKM.